These T cell receptor beta chains were read from a single sample in a study of shared clonotypes between healthy human individuals. Sequenced by immunoSEQ multiplex PCR; TCRdb stores in-frame clones only, minus some. The sample records 450,000 to 650,000 clones, roughly 72% being singletons. The source material was PBMCs. Every receptor here comes from a woman aged 40 to 50 in good health. Some clones in this sample may be carry-over from other donors' samples. The CDR3 runs from the conserved cysteine through the conserved F or W.

CDR3aa: CASRSGGRSSYNEQFF; v_gene: TRBV28; j_gene: TRBJ2-1
CDR3aa: CASSQVGASEETQYF; v_gene: TRBV4-2; j_gene: TRBJ2-5
CDR3aa: CASSDRDIYGYTF; v_gene: TRBV6-1; j_gene: TRBJ1-2
CDR3aa: CASSLDRASGRVEQFF; v_gene: TRBV7-2; j_gene: TRBJ2-1
CDR3aa: CAWSSGLAGNTGELFF; v_gene: TRBV30; j_gene: TRBJ2-2
CDR3aa: CASSVTTSASSYNEQFF; v_gene: TRBV9; j_gene: TRBJ2-1
CDR3aa: CASSLRQGAGNEQFF; v_gene: TRBV27; j_gene: TRBJ2-1
CDR3aa: CASSQETWRSSYNEQFF; v_gene: TRBV4-3; j_gene: TRBJ2-1
CDR3aa: CASSPGTGGFYLGYGYTF; v_gene: TRBV5-6; j_gene: TRBJ1-2
CDR3aa: CASSDQRRTYEQYF; v_gene: TRBV10-2; j_gene: TRBJ2-7
CDR3aa: CASSPSSGRAGEQFF; v_gene: TRBV7-2; j_gene: TRBJ2-1
CDR3aa: CASSIRGGTDTQYF; v_gene: TRBV19; j_gene: TRBJ2-3
CDR3aa: CASSPRGNMNTEAFF; v_gene: TRBV28; j_gene: TRBJ1-1
CDR3aa: CASSLLRSYPGEETQYF; v_gene: TRBV5-6; j_gene: TRBJ2-5
CDR3aa: CASSLVTQETQYF; v_gene: TRBV11-2; j_gene: TRBJ2-5
CDR3aa: CASTIRLGGNTGELFF; v_gene: TRBV7-2; j_gene: TRBJ2-2
CDR3aa: CASSLNPPGSTDTQYF; v_gene: TRBV7-9; j_gene: TRBJ2-3
CDR3aa: CAWTQRRGINQPQHF; v_gene: TRBV30; j_gene: TRBJ1-5
CDR3aa: CASSIQRTGITNEKLFF; v_gene: TRBV19; j_gene: TRBJ1-4
CDR3aa: CASRSTREINNEQFF; v_gene: TRBV27; j_gene: TRBJ2-1
CDR3aa: CASSPQGNTIYF; v_gene: TRBV6-6; j_gene: TRBJ1-3
CDR3aa: CASSLSSGRSETQYF; v_gene: TRBV4-2; j_gene: TRBJ2-5
CDR3aa: CASSYSAGAQSPLHF; v_gene: TRBV6-5; j_gene: TRBJ1-6
CDR3aa: CASGTGPYEQYF; v_gene: TRBV6-5; j_gene: TRBJ2-7
CDR3aa: CASSLSGQGWEKLFF; v_gene: TRBV28; j_gene: TRBJ1-4
CDR3aa: CASSPMGVTRGYGYTF; v_gene: TRBV27; j_gene: TRBJ1-2
CDR3aa: CSALGDQQRGDHEQYF; v_gene: TRBV29-1; j_gene: TRBJ2-7
CDR3aa: CASSSRGAEQPQHF; v_gene: TRBV7-9; j_gene: TRBJ1-5
CDR3aa: CASQTGNQPQHF; v_gene: TRBV25-1; j_gene: TRBJ1-5
CDR3aa: CASSPRGGSSDTQYF; v_gene: TRBV5-1; j_gene: TRBJ2-3
CDR3aa: CASSGRAIGTDTQYF; v_gene: TRBV2; j_gene: TRBJ2-3
CDR3aa: CASSELGGRGSPLHF; v_gene: TRBV2; j_gene: TRBJ1-6
CDR3aa: CASSRVAGSSYNEQFF; v_gene: TRBV7-3; j_gene: TRBJ2-1
CDR3aa: CASSYGAQNTEAFF; v_gene: TRBV6-5; j_gene: TRBJ1-1
CDR3aa: CASSFQEGSWQFF; v_gene: TRBV28; j_gene: TRBJ2-1
CDR3aa: CASSLALGQSTGELFF; v_gene: TRBV5-1; j_gene: TRBJ2-2
CDR3aa: CASSFHMRGMDEQYF; v_gene: TRBV28; j_gene: TRBJ2-7
CDR3aa: CAIGTSKGHEQYF; v_gene: TRBV10-3; j_gene: TRBJ2-7
CDR3aa: CASSRTSGIPDTQYF; v_gene: TRBV2; j_gene: TRBJ2-3
CDR3aa: CASSPKGLSSNQPQHF; v_gene: TRBV7-9; j_gene: TRBJ1-5
CDR3aa: CSVEGDRGFGYTF; v_gene: TRBV29-1; j_gene: TRBJ1-2
CDR3aa: CASSFPGTYNEQFF; v_gene: TRBV5-1; j_gene: TRBJ2-1
CDR3aa: CASSQDSADTQYF; v_gene: TRBV4-2; j_gene: TRBJ2-3
CDR3aa: CAYGGNYNEQFF; v_gene: TRBV30; j_gene: TRBJ2-1
CDR3aa: CASSLRDHEQYF; v_gene: TRBV19; j_gene: .
CDR3aa: CAIDRIGPSTDTQYF; v_gene: TRBV28; j_gene: TRBJ2-3
CDR3aa: CASSLFPPGELFF; v_gene: TRBV7-6; j_gene: TRBJ2-2
CDR3aa: CASSRTGKDYGYTF; v_gene: TRBV5-4; j_gene: TRBJ1-2
CDR3aa: CASSLSSASGYEQYF; v_gene: TRBV5-5; j_gene: TRBJ2-7
CDR3aa: CASSDGSRGTEAFF; v_gene: TRBV6-1; j_gene: TRBJ1-1
CDR3aa: CASSPRDRANTEAFF; v_gene: TRBV18; j_gene: TRBJ1-1
CDR3aa: CASSGTSTGELFF; v_gene: TRBV25-1; j_gene: TRBJ2-2
CDR3aa: CAWSLRWFVETKNIQYF; v_gene: TRBV30; j_gene: TRBJ2-4
CDR3aa: CASSSPSGTTDTQYF; v_gene: TRBV6-5; j_gene: TRBJ2-3
CDR3aa: CASSLSRGTYGYTF; v_gene: TRBV27; j_gene: TRBJ1-2
CDR3aa: CASSLGGVGQPQHF; v_gene: TRBV5-1; j_gene: TRBJ1-5
CDR3aa: CASSLAPGLAGINIQYF; v_gene: TRBV5-4; j_gene: TRBJ2-4
CDR3aa: CASSPGPKYEQYF; v_gene: TRBV11-3; j_gene: .
CDR3aa: CASSESVSLYGYTF; v_gene: TRBV6-1; j_gene: TRBJ1-2